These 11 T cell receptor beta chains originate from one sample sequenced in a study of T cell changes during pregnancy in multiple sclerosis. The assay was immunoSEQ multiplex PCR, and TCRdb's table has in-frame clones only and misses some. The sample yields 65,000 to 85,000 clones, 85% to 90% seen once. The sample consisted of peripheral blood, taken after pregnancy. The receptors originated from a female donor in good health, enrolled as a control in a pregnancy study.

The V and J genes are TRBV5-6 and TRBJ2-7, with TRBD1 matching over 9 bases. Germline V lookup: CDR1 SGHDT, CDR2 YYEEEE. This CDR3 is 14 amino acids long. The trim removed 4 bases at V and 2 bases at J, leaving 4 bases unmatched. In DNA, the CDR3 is TGTGCCAGCAGCCCGGGACAGGGAGCCTACGAGCAGTACTTC. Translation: CASSPGQGAYEQYF.

The CDR3 nucleotides read TGTGCCAGCCGGAGGGGGGGGGCAACAGATACGCAGTATTTT. Its protein is CASRRGGATDTQYF. This chain connects TRBV6-1 to TRBJ2-3; weak D call: TRBD2 (7 bases). CDR1 is MNHNS and CDR2 is SASEGT in the germline V gene. Deletions cut 8 bases from V and 3 bases from J, with 15 bases between. This CDR3 region has 14 residues.

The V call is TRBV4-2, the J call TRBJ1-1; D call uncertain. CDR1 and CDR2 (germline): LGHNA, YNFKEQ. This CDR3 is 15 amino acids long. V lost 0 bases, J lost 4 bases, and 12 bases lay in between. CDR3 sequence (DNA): TGTGCCAGCAGCCAAGATGAGAACAGACGCACTGAAGCTTTCTTT. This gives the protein CASSQDENRRTEAFF.

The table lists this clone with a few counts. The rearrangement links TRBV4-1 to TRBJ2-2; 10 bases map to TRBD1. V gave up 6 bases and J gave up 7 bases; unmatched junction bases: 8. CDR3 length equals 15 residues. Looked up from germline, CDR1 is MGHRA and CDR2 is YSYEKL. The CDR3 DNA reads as TGCGCCAGCAGGGCCGGGACAGGGGTAGGCGGGGAGCTGTTTTTT. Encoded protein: CASRAGTGVGGELFF.

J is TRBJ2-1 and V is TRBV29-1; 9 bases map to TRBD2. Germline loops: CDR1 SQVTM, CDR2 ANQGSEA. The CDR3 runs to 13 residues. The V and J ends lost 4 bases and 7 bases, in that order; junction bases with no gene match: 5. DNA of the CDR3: TGCAGCGTTGGCGGGAGGGCCGTGAATGAGCAGTTCTTC. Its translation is CSVGGRAVNEQFF.

CDR3 protein: CASSYSNRGRDQPQHF. In nucleotides, the CDR3 is TGTGCCAGCAGTTACAGTAACAGGGGGCGTGATCAGCCCCAGCATTTT. The chain links TRBV6-6 to TRBJ1-5, with TRBD1 matching 9 bases. The V and J ends lost 2 bases and 5 bases, in that order; junction bases with no gene match: 7. The V gene's germline CDR1 is MNHNY and CDR2 SVGAGI (reference sequence). The CDR3 runs 16 residues.

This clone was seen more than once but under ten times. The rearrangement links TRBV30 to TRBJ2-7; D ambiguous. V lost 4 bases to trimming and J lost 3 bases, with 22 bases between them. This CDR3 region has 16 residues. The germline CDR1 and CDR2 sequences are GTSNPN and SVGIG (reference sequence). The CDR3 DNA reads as TGTGCCTGGACCCCCGGATCCGGGTTAAACTTCTACGAGCAGTACTTC. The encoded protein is CAWTPGSGLNFYEQYF.

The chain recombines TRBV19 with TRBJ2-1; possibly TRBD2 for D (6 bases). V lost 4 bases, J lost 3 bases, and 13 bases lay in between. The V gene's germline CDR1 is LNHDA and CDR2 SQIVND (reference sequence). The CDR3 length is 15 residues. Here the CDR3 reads CASSTPQRVYNEQFF. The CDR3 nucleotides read TGTGCCAGTAGTACCCCCCAGCGGGTCTACAATGAGCAGTTCTTC.

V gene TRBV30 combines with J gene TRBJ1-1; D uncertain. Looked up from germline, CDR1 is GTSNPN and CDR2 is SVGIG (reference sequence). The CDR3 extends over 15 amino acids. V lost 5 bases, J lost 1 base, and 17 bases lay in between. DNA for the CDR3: TGTGCCTGGGCAGTTAGGACTGCTACGAACACTGAAGCTTTCTTT. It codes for CAWAVRTATNTEAFF. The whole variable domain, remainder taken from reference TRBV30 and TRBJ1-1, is SQTIHQWPATLVQPVGSPLSLECTVEGTSNPNLYWYRQAAGRGLQLLFYSVGIGQISSEVPQNLSASRPQDRQFILSSKKLLLSDSGFYLCAWAVRTATNTEAFFGQGTRLTVV.

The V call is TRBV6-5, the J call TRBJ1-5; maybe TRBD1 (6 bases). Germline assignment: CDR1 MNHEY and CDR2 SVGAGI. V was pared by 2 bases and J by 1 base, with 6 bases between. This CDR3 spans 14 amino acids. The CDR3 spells CASSYRGSNQPQHF. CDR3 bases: TGTGCCAGCAGTTACAGGGGGAGCAATCAGCCCCAGCATTTT.

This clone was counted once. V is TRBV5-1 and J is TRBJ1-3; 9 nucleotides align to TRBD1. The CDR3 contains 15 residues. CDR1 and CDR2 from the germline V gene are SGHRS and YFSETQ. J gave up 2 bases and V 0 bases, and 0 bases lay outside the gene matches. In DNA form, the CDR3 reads TGCGCCAGCAGCTTGGGACAGGGGGCTGGAAACACCATATATTTT. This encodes CASSLGQGAGNTIYF.